This T cell receptor beta chain was observed in a study of T cell repertoires in cytomegalovirus infection (dated by TCRdb to about 2019). Some background on the complete study: The HLA type of each donor mattered for the analysis, because public TCR beta signatures pointed to carriage of CMV infection along with the matching HLA type. Results and caveats for the whole study, not just this receptor: The ex vivo response was dominated by HLA-C-restricted CMV-specific TCR beta clonotypes, which also provided the single most frequent clonotype in two of eight donors. Carriers of CMV infection plus the relevant HLA type were discriminated by the cumulative frequency of public TCR beta family members in the study cohort and in an independent approximately 400-donor cohort.

There are 13 amino acids in the CDR3, from cysteine to phenylalanine inclusive. This entry keeps only the CDR3 DNA: 39 bases, framed from base 1. V and J lose 1 base and 4 bases, and a span of 7 bases separates them. Reading the germline V gene gives CDR1 LGHNT and CDR2 FRNRAP. This clonotype came up many times. There is no known antigen for this receptor. Nothing much larger sits one base from this clone, and base qualities are not available. The instrument given in TCRdb is Illumina HiSeq 1500. The public reads were reanalyzed by TCRdb: fastp trimming at Q25, MiXCR alignment, in-frame beta chains only. Each entry is one CDR3 protein sequence, shown with its most common DNA and genes. The sample table contains about 400,000 distinct CDR3 sequences; only one count was recorded for 15% to 20% of them. Approximately 10% of the sample belongs to the ten largest clones.

This sequence uses TRBV12-5 and TRBJ2-5; the D gene cannot be resolved reliably. The sequence derives from a human donor in good health (CMV status not recorded). Some clones in this sample may be carry-over from other donors' samples. The sample comprised PBMCs. The CDR3 has the sequence CASGLERRETQYF. The sequence in DNA is TGTGCTAGTGGTTTGGAGAGACGAGAGACCCAGTACTTC.